What follows are 5 T cell receptor beta chains derived from one specimen sequenced in a study of CD8 T cells in ankylosing spondylitis. Notes on the study in general: Apparently characteristic of ankylosing spondylitis blood was a TCR beta motif (eight highly homologous variants).

MiXCR was run by TCRdb on the 5' RACE reads, yielding one entry per CDR3 protein. The sample has about 460,000 distinct CDR3 sequences, roughly 5.3% seen once. Which antigens these TCRs recognize remains unknown. The sequenced material came from blood, either unsorted or a sorted T cell fraction (not recorded which). The receptors shown here come from a male donor with ankylosing spondylitis.

This clonotype was counted a few times. The CDR3 here is CASSSQISTDTQYF. The CDR3 bases are TGTGCCAGCAGTTCACAAATAAGCACAGATACGCAGTATTTT. This chain uses TRBV12-3 or TRBV12-4 with TRBJ2-3; no clear D gene. V lost 4 bases, J lost 0 bases, and 8 bases lay in between. This CDR3 has 14 residues.

This clonotype was recorded many times. This chain joins TRBV7-2 and TRBJ1-2; D is ambiguous. With 4 bases removed from V and 3 bases from J, the gap between germline ends came to 12 bases. This CDR3 comprises 14 residues. The germline CDR1 and CDR2 sequences are SGHTA and FQGNSA. The CDR3 reads CASSSLGVDYGYTF. DNA of the CDR3: TGTGCCAGCAGCTCCTTGGGTGTGGACTATGGCTACACCTTC. Based on the CDR3 plus reference TRBV7-2 and TRBJ1-2, the full variable domain is GAGVSQSPSNKVTEKGKDVELRCDPISGHTALYWYRQSLGQGLEFLIYFQGNSAPDKSGLPSDRFSAERTGGSVSTLTIQRTQQEDSAVYLCASSSLGVDYGYTFGSGTRLTVV.

This clonotype was counted many times. The rearrangement links TRBV27 to TRBJ2-2; D is perhaps TRBD2 (6 bases). The CDR3 is 16 residues long. Germline CDR1 reads MNHEY; CDR2 reads SMNVEV (reference sequence). Trimming left V 7 bases short and J 6 bases short, with 21 bases between. CDR3 sequence reads: CASTSGSRPFPGELFF. The CDR3 DNA sequence: TGTGCCAGCACCTCCGGGAGCAGACCTTTTCCCGGGGAGCTGTTTTTT.

This clonotype was counted ten times or more. The chain is built from TRBV6-2 or TRBV6-3 and TRBJ2-7; D is undetermined. The V gene's germline CDR1 is MNHEY and CDR2 SVGEGT. The CDR3 consists of 12 residues. V was trimmed by 6 bases and J by 3 bases, leaving 9 bases between them. In DNA form, the CDR3 reads TGTGCCAGCAGAGATCTAGTCTACGAGCAGTACTTC. It specifies CASRDLVYEQYF.

In its sample, this clonotype was seen many times. This sequence joins TRBV6-5 and TRBJ2-5; TRBD2 agrees at 9 bases. Germline V gene sequence: CDR1 MNHEY, CDR2 SVGAGI. The CDR3 totals 18 residues. The V and J ends lost 2 bases and 5 bases, in that order; junction bases with no gene match: 15. The CDR3 loop reads CASSYLRSGLAGDETQYF. The CDR3 DNA is TGTGCCAGCAGTTACCTCCGATCGGGTTTAGCGGGAGATGAGACCCAGTACTTC.